The source of this TCR beta chain is a study of CD8 T cells in ankylosing spondylitis. Broader study findings: Clones linked to the disease showed a CD8+ phenotype. They occurred at relatively low frequencies in peripheral blood.

TCRdb re-called the 5' RACE reads with MiXCR, one entry per CDR3 protein. The profile covers some 270,000 distinct CDR3 sequences, with 15% to 20% appearing a single time and around a third taken by the ten largest. This clonotype was observed a handful of times. The antigen is not known. The source of this sequence is a male donor with ankylosing spondylitis or in good health (not recorded which). Specimen: blood, either unsorted or a sorted T cell fraction (not recorded which).

The CDR3 coding sequence is TGCAGCGTAAGCGGAGCGAACACCGGGGAGCTGTTTTTT. Translating gives CSVSGANTGELFF. The genes are TRBV29-1 and TRBJ2-2; D might be TRBD2 (5 bases). Deletions cut 6 bases from V and 0 bases from J, with 8 bases between. The CDR3 is made up of 13 amino acids. Germline-derived CDR1 and CDR2 are SQVTM and ANQGSEA.